This TCR beta chain was sequenced during a study of blood T cell repertoires in COVID-19. Overall study: The United States, Italy and Spain supplied acute and convalescent COVID-19 samples. Sources were T cells, B-cell-depleted T cells, or PBMCs; the material itself was cDNA or gDNA.

Between the trimmed V and J ends, which lost 2 bases and 4 bases, there was a span of 12 bases. CDR3 size: 15 residues. Looked up from germline, CDR1 is MDHEN and CDR2 is SYDVKM. Profiled with immunoSEQ multiplex PCR; TCRdb holds only in-frame clones, not every one. The data hold approximately 210,000 clones, with about 91% observed a single time. Participants had their cohort set by participant-reported clinical history. This sequence joins TRBV28 and TRBJ1-5; maybe TRBD1 (5 bases). Specimen: PBMCs or T cells enriched from blood (not recorded which). The receptor was isolated from a woman aged 45-65 years with acute COVID-19. CDR3 nucleotides: TGTGCCAGCAGTTTAGCGGCAGGGCAAAATCAGCCCCAGCATTTT. The encoded protein is CASSLAAGQNQPQHF.